This T cell receptor (beta chain) emerged from a study of Graves' ophthalmopathy and Graves' hyperthyroidism. Study-level points and caveats: Ophthalmopathy and stable hyperthyroidism were discriminated by a 13-signature model, with roughly 86% sensitivity and approximately 77% specificity.

Germline values: CDR1 LNHNV, CDR2 YYDKDF (reference sequence). The CDR3 has 14 amino acids. V was pared by 0 bases and J by 5 bases, with 10 bases between. The stable label applied to hyperthyroidism with no ophthalmopathy within 18 months of follow-up. A volume of around 9.5 ml of fresh peripheral blood supplied the PBMCs. This clonotype was found many times. Antigen specificity is unknown. For repertoire sequencing, the TCR beta CDR3 regions were amplified from RNA transcripts. Scientists carried out first-round RT-PCR using HTBI primers and then a second-round multiplex PCR. Each CDR3 protein is one row after TCRdb ran MiXCR on the multiplex PCR reads. Of about 620,000 distinct CDR3 sequences in the sample, over 20% are singletons; the top ten hold more than 5.5%.

The receptor was derived from a woman between 18 and 30 years old with stable Graves' hyperthyroidism. Some clones in this sample may be carry-over from other donors' samples. The rearrangement joins TRBV15 to TRBJ1-1; perhaps TRBD1 as D (6 bases). The sequencing input was peripheral blood. CDR3 amino acids: CATSREGQGTEAFF. The DNA of the CDR3 is TGTGCCACCAGCAGAGAGGGACAAGGGACTGAAGCTTTCTTT.